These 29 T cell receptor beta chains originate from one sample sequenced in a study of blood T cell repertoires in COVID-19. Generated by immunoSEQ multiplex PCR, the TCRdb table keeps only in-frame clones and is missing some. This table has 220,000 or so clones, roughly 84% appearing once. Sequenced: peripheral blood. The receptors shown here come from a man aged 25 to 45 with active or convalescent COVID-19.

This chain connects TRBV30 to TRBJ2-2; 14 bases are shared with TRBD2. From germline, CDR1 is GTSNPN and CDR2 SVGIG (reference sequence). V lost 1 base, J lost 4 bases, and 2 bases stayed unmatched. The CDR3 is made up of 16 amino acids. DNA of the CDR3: TGTGCCTGGAGTGGGACTAGCGGGAGGTTCACCGGGGAGCTGTTTTTT. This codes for CAWSGTSGRFTGELFF.

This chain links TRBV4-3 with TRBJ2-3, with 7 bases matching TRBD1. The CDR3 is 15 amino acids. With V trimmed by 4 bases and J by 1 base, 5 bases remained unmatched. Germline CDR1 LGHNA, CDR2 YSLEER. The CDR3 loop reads CASSPGQTRTDTQYF. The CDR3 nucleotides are TGCGCCAGCAGCCCGGGACAGACCCGCACAGATACGCAGTATTTT.

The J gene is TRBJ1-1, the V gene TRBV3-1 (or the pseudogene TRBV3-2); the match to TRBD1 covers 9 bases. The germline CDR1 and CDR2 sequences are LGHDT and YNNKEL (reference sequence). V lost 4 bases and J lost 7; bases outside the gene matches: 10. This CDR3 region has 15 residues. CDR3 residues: CASSRPGQGLGEAFF. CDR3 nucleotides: TGTGCCAGCAGCCGCCCGGGACAGGGCCTCGGTGAAGCTTTCTTT.

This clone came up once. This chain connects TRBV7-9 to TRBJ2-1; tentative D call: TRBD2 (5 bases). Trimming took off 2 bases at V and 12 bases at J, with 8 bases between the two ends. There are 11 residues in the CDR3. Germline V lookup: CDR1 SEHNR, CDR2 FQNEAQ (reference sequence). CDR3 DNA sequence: TGTGCCAGCAGCTTAACGGGATTGCAGTTCTTC. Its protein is CASSLTGLQFF.

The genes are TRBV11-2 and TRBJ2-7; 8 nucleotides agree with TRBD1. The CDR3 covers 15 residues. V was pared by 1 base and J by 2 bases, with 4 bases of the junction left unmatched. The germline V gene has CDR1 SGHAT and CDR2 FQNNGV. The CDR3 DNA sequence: TGTGCCAGCAGCTTAGGGGGGACAGGCACCTACGAGCAGTACTTC. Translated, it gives CASSLGGTGTYEQYF.

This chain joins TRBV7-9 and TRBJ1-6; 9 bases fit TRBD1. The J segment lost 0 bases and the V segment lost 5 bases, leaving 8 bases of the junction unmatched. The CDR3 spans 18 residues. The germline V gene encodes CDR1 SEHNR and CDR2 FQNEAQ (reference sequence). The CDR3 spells CASSENRGQSSYNSPLHF. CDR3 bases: TGTGCCAGCAGCGAAAACAGGGGGCAGAGCTCCTATAATTCACCCCTCCACTTT.

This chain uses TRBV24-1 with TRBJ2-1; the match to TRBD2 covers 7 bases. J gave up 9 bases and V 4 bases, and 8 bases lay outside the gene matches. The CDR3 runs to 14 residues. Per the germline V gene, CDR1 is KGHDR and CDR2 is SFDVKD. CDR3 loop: CATSESGEGFEQFF. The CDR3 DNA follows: TGTGCCACCAGTGAGTCGGGGGAGGGTTTTGAGCAGTTCTTC.

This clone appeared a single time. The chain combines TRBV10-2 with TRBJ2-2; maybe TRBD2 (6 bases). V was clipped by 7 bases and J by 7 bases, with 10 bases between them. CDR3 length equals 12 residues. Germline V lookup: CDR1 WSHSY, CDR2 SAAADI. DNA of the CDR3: TGCGCCAGCAATGGGGAGGTCGGGGAGCTGTTTTTT. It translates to CASNGEVGELFF.

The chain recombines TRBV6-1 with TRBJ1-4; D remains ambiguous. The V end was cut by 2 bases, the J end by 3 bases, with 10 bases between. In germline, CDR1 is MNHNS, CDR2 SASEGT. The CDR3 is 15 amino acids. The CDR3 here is CASSEYGGANEKLFF. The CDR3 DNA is TGTGCCAGCAGTGAATATGGTGGAGCTAATGAAAAACTGTTTTTT.

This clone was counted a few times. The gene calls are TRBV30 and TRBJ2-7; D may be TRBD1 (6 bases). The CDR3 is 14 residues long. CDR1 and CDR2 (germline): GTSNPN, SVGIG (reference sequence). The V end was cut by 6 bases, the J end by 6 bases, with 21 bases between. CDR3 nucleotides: TGTGCCTGTCGGCGAAAACAGGGCCTCGGCGAGCAGTACTTC. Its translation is CACRRKQGLGEQYF. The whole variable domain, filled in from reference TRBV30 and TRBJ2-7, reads SQTIHQWPATLVQPVGSPLSLECTVEGTSNPNLYWYRQAAGRGLQLLFYSVGIGQISSEVPQNLSASRPQDRQFILSSKKLLLSDSGFYLCACRRKQGLGEQYFGPGTRLTVT.

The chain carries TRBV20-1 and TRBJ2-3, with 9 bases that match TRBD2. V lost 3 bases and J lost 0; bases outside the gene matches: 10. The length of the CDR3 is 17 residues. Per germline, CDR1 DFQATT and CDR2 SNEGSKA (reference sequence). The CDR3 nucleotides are TGCAGTGCTAGTCGGCTAGCGGGGTTTGCTAGCACAGATACGCAGTATTTT. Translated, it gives CSASRLAGFASTDTQYF.

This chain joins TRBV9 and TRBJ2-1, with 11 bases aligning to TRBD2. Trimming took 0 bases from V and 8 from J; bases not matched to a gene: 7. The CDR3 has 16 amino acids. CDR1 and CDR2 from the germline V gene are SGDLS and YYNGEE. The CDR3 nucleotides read TGTGCCAGCAGCGTAGGACTAGCGGGAAGGAACTATGAGCAGTTCTTC. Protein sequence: CASSVGLAGRNYEQFF.

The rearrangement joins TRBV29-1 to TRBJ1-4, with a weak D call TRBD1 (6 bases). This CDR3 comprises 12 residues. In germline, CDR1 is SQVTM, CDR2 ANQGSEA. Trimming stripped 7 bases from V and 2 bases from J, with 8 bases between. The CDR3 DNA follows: TGCAGCGGGGGGCGGACTAATGAAAAACTGTTTTTT. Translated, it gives CSGGRTNEKLFF.

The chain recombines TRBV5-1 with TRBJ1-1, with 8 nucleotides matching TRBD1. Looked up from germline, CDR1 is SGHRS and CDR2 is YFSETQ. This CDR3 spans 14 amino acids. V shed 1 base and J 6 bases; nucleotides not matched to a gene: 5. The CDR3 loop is CASSLQGASAEAFF. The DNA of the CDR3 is TGCGCCAGCAGCTTGCAGGGGGCAAGCGCTGAAGCTTTCTTT.

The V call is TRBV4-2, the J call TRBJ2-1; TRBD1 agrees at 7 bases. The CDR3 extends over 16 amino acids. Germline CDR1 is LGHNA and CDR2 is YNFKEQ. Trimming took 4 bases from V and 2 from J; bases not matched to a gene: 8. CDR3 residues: CASSLMTGPPYNEQFF. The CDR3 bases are TGTGCCAGCAGCCTCATGACAGGGCCCCCCTACAATGAGCAGTTCTTC.

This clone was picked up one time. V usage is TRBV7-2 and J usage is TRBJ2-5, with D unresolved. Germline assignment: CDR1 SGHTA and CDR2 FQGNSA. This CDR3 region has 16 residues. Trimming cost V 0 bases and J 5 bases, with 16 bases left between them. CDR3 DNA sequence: TGTGCCAGCAGCTTAGCCCCCGACTTCACGGAGGAGACCCAGTACTTC. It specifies CASSLAPDFTEETQYF.

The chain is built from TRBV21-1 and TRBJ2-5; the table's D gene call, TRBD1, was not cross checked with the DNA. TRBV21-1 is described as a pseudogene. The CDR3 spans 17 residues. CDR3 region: CASSNPHEDREQETQYF. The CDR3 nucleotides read TGTGCCAGCAGCAATCCGCACGAAGACAGGGAACAAGAGACCCAGTACTTC.

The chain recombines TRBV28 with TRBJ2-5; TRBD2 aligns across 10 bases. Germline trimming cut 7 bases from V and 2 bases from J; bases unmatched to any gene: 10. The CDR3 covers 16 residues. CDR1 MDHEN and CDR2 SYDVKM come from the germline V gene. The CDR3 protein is CASTGGVLAGQETQYF. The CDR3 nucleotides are TGTGCCAGCACCGGGGGGGTACTAGCGGGGCAAGAGACCCAGTACTTC.

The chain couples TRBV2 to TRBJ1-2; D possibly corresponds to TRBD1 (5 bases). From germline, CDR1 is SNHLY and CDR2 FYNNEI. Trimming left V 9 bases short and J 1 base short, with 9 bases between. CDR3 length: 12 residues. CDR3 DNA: TGTGCCAGACAGGACATTAACTATGGCTACACCTTC. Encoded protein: CARQDINYGYTF.

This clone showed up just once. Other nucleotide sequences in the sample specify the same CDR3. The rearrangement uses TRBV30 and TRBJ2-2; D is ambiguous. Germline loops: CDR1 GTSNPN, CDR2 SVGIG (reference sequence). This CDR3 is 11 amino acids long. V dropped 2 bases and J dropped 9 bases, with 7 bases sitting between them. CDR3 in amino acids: CAWSPTRELFF. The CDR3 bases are TGTGCCTGGAGTCCTACCAGGGAGCTGTTTTTT.

Here the CDR3 reads CASSYSEGGEQYF. The CDR3 DNA reads TGTGCCAGCAGTTACTCGGAGGGCGGGGAGCAGTACTTC. The genes are TRBV6-6 and TRBJ2-7, with D perhaps matching TRBD2 (6 bases). Germline V gene lookup returns CDR1 MNHNY and CDR2 SVGAGI (reference sequence). The V end lost 0 bases, the J end lost 7 bases, and 10 bases lay between the germline ends. This CDR3 has 13 amino acids.

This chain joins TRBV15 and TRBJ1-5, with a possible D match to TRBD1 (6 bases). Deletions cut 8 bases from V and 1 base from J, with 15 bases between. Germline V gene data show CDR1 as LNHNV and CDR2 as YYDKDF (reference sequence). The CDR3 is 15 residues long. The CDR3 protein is CATSRGGGSNQPQHF. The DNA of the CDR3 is TGTGCCACCTCGAGAGGGGGGGGAAGCAATCAGCCCCAGCATTTT.

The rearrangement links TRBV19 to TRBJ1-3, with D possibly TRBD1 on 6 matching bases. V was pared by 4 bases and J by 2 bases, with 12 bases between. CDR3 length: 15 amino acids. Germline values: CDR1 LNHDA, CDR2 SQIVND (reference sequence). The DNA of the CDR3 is TGTGCCAGTAGTACCAACAGGGTGCCTGGAAACACCATATATTTT. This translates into CASSTNRVPGNTIYF. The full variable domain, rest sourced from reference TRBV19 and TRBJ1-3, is DGGITQSPKYLFRKEGQNVTLSCEQNLNHDAMYWYRQDPGQGLRLIYYSQIVNDFQKGDIAEGYSVSREKKESFPLTVTSAQKNPTAFYLCASSTNRVPGNTIYFGEGSWLTVV.

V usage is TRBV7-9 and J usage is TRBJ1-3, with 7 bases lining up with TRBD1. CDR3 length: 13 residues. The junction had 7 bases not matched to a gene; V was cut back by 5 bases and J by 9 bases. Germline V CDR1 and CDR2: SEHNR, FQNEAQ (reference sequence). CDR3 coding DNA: TGTGCCAGCAGCGTTACTACAGGGGTCACCATATATTTT. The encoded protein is CASSVTTGVTIYF.

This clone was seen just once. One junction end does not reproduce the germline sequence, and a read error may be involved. DNA for the CDR3: TGTGCCAGCATCACCGGTGGTCTCTTT. Residues: CASITGGLF. The chain has TRBV9 and TRBJ1-1; D is unresolved. In germline, CDR1 is SGDLS, CDR2 YYNGEE. CDR3 size: 9 residues.

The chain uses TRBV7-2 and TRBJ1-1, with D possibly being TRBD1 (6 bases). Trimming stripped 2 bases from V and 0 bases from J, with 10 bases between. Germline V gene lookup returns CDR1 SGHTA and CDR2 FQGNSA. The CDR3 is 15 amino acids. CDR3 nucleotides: TGTGCCAGCAGCTTAAACAGGGCGATGAACACTGAAGCTTTCTTT. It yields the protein CASSLNRAMNTEAFF.

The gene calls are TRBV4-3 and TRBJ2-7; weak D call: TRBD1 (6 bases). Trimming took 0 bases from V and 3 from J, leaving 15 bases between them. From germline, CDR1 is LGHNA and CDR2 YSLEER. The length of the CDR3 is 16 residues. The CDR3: CASSQDFRTDYYEQYF. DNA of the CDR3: TGCGCCAGCAGCCAAGACTTCAGGACAGACTACTACGAGCAGTACTTC.

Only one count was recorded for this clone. CDR3 sequence: CASSIAAGGSYEQYF. CDR3 DNA sequence: TGTGCCAGTAGTATAGCTGCGGGAGGGTCCTACGAGCAGTACTTC. The J gene is TRBJ2-7, the V gene TRBV19; TRBD2 matches at 9 bases. The V gene's germline CDR1 is LNHDA and CDR2 SQIVND (reference sequence). The ends lost 1 base at V and 1 base at J; junction bases unmatched: 2. This CDR3 is built from 15 residues.

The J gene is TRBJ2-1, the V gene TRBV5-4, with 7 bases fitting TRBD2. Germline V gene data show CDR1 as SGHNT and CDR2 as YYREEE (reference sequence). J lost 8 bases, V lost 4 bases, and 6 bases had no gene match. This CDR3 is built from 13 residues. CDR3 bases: TGTGCCAGCAGCCCTTCGACTAGCCATGAGCAGTTCTTC. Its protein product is CASSPSTSHEQFF.